The sequence of this T cell receptor (beta chain) was determined in a study of T cell changes during pregnancy in multiple sclerosis. Trimming cost V 4 bases and J 6 bases, with 13 bases left between them. This CDR3 is 12 amino acids long. CDR1 SQVTM and CDR2 ANQGSEA come from the germline V gene. Measured with immunoSEQ multiplex PCR; TCRdb has only the in-frame clones, and not every one. The sample lists some 97,000 clones; almost 95% were seen once. The material was peripheral blood, obtained before pregnancy. The chain is built from TRBV29-1 and TRBJ2-7, with unresolved D. The receptor was isolated from a female donor with multiple sclerosis, enrolled in a pregnancy study. CDR3 region: CSVVTGILEQYF. In DNA form, the CDR3 reads TGCAGCGTTGTCACGGGTATCCTCGAGCAGTACTTC.